The clone carrying this T cell receptor (beta chain) was counted between two and nine times. The data stem from a study of regulatory T cells in long-lasting Graves disease. Time point in this sample: newly diagnosed GD, antithyroid drugs for less than 3 months. PBMC RNA was the source of the TCR library. Sequencing libraries for TCR beta were prepared with iRepertoire HTBI primers and Arm-PCR of CDR3 regions. MiXCR, run by TCRdb on the multiplex PCR reads, gives a single entry per CDR3 protein. The sample lists approximately 350,000 distinct CDR3 sequences; about a sixth were seen once. V shed 2 bases and J 8 bases; nucleotides not matched to a gene: 3. From germline, CDR1 is MNHEY and CDR2 SVGEGT. The length of the CDR3 is 15 residues. The same specimen was also included in a second study, on T cells in Graves' hyperthyroidism and ophthalmopathy.

The TCR was taken from a man aged 40-49 years with Graves disease. The rearrangement uses TRBV6-2 or TRBV6-3 and TRBJ2-1; 13 nucleotides align to TRBD2. Sequences were derived from peripheral blood mononuclear cells (PBMCs), sampled at new diagnosis, from a patient treated with antithyroid drugs. The CDR3 protein is CASSYRLAGGHEQFF. In nucleotides, the CDR3 is TGTGCCAGCAGTTACAGACTAGCGGGGGGCCATGAGCAGTTCTTC.